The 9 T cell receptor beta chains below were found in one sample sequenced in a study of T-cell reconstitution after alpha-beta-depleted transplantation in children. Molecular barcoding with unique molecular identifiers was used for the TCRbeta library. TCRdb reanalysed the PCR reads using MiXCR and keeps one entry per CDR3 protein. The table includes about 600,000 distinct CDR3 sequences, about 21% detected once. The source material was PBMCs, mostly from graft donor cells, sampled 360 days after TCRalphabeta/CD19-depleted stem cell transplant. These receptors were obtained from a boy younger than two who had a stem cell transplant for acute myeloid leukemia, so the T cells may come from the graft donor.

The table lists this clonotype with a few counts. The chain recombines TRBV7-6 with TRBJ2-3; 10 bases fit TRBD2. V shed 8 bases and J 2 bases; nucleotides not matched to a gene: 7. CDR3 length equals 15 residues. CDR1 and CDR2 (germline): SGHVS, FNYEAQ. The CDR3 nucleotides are TGTGCCAGCGGATCTAGCGGGGGCAACACAGATACGCAGTATTTT. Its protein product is CASGSSGGNTDTQYF.

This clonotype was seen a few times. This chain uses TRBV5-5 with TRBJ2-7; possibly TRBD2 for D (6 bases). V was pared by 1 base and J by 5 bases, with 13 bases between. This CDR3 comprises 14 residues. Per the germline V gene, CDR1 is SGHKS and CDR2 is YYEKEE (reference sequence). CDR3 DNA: TGTGCCAGCAGCTTGTCCGGGAGCCAAAACGAGCAGTACTTC. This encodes CASSLSGSQNEQYF.

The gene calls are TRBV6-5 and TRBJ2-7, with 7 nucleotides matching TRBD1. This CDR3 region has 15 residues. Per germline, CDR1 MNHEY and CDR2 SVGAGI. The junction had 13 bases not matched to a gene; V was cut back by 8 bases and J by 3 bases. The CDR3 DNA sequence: TGTGCCAGCCGCCCCTCCGGGACAGTGGGCTACGAGCAGTACTTC. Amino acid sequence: CASRPSGTVGYEQYF.

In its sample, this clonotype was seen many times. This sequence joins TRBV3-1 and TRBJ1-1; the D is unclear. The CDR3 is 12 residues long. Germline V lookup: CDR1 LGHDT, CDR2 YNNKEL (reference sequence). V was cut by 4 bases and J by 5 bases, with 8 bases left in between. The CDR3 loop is CASSRWDTEAFF. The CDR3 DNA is TGTGCCAGCAGCCGCTGGGATACTGAAGCTTTCTTT.

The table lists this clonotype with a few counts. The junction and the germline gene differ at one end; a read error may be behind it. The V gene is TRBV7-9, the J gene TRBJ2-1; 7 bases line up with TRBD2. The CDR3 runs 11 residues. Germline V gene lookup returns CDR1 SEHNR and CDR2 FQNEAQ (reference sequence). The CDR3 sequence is CASSSSTGTTF. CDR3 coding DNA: TGTGCCAGCAGCTCCTCCACCGGGACTACCTTC. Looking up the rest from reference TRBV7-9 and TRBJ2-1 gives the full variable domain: DTGVSQNPRHKITKRGQNVTFRCDPISEHNRLYWYRQTLGQGPEFLTYFQNEAQLEKSRLLSDRFSAERPKGSFSTLEIQRTEQGDSAMYLCASSSSTGTTFGPGTRLTVL.

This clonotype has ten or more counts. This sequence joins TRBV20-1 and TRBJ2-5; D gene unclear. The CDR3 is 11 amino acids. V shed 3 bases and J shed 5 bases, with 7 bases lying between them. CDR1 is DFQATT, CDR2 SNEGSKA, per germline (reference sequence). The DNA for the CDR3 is TGCAGTGCTAGGGATTGGGAGACCCAGTACTTC. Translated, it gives CSARDWETQYF.

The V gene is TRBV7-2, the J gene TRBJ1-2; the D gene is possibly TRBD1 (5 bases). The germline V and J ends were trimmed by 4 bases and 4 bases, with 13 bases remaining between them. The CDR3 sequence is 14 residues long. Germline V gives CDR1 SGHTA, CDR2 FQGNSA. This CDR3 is CASSSGGRSYGYTF. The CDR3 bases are TGTGCCAGCAGCTCCGGGGGTAGGTCCTATGGCTACACCTTC.

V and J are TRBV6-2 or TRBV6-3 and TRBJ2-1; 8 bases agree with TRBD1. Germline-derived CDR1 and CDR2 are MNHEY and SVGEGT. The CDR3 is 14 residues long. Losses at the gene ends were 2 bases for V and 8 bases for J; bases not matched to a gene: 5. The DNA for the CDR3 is TGTGCCAGCAGTTACCGGGACAGGCCCCATGAGCAGTTCTTC. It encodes CASSYRDRPHEQFF.

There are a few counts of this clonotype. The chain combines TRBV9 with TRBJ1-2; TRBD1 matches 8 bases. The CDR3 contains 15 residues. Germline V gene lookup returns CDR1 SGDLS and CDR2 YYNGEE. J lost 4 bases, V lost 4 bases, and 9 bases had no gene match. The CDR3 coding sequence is TGTGCCAGCAGCTCACGGACAGGGCCGTTCTATGGCTACACCTTC. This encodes CASSSRTGPFYGYTF.